These 2 T cell receptor beta chains were sequenced from one sample in a study of T-cell reconstitution after alpha-beta-depleted transplantation in children. A TCRbeta library incorporating unique molecular identifiers was prepared. One entry per CDR3 protein, called by TCRdb with MiXCR from the PCR reads. Among around 340,000 distinct CDR3 sequences listed, roughly 15% were seen once. The specimen comprised PBMCs, sampled from the stem cell graft. The receptor set was obtained from a human donor who donated a stem cell graft to a child with Fanconi anemia.

This clonotype came up a few times. The rearrangement joins TRBV29-1 to TRBJ1-2; D uncertain. V lost 1 base and J 6 bases, leaving 12 bases between the germline ends. The CDR3 sequence is 13 residues long. Germline CDR1 and CDR2: SQVTM and ANQGSEA. The CDR3, as DNA: TGCAGCGTTGAAGCGATAGGGAAGAATGGCTACACCTTC. Translated: CSVEAIGKNGYTF.

The rearrangement joins TRBV12-3 or TRBV12-4 to TRBJ2-1; 9 nucleotides align to TRBD2. V lost 5 bases to trimming and J lost 7 bases; unmatched junction nucleotides: 9. The CDR3 runs 15 residues. The chain's CDR3 is CASSTGAGGANEQFF. The CDR3 DNA reads as TGTGCCAGCAGTACTGGAGCGGGGGGTGCGAATGAGCAGTTCTTC.